These 20 T cell receptor beta chains share one sample of origin, sequenced in a study of blood T cell repertoires in COVID-19. Method: immunoSEQ multiplex PCR; TCRdb's copy keeps in-frame clones and lacks some. The sample includes 200,000 to 300,000 clones, 84% of them seen just once. The specimen sequenced was peripheral blood. These receptors originate from a woman aged 40-49 years who had recovered from COVID-19.

This chain links TRBV28 with TRBJ1-6, with TRBD1 matching over 7 bases. Unmatched junction bases numbered 11, after V lost 6 bases and J lost 3 bases. The CDR3 consists of 17 residues. Germline loops: CDR1 MDHEN, CDR2 SYDVKM. The CDR3 loop reads CASRAQKGAYYNSPLHF. The CDR3 DNA sequence: TGTGCCAGCAGGGCACAAAAGGGGGCTTACTATAATTCACCCCTCCACTTT.

This clone occurred a few times. This rearrangement joins TRBV28 to TRBJ1-5; TRBD1 agrees at 11 bases. Germline CDR1 and CDR2: MDHEN and SYDVKM. The CDR3 consists of 15 residues. V lost 7 bases to trimming and J lost 6 bases; unmatched junction nucleotides: 8. CDR3 nucleotide sequence: TGTGCCAGCACTTGGACAGGGGGCTTGAGTCAGCCCCAGCATTTT. Amino acid sequence: CASTWTGGLSQPQHF. Full variable domain (missing parts from reference TRBV28 and TRBJ1-5): DVKVTQSSRYLVKRTGEKVFLECVQDMDHENMFWYRQDPGLGLRLIYFSYDVKMKEKGDIPEGYSVSREKKERFSLILESASTNQTSMYLCASTWTGGLSQPQHFGDGTRLSIL.

CDR3 sequence reads: CASSSNRLAGIYEQYF. CDR3 in DNA: TGCGCCAGCAGCTCGAATCGACTAGCGGGAATCTACGAGCAGTACTTC. The chain joins TRBV5-1 to TRBJ2-7, with TRBD2 matching 11 bases. CDR1 and CDR2 (germline): SGHRS, YFSETQ. The CDR3 runs to 16 residues. V shed 3 bases and J 3 bases; nucleotides not matched to a gene: 8.

The gene calls are TRBV5-6 and TRBJ1-6; 8 bases match TRBD1. The CDR3 totals 17 residues. The germline V gene encodes CDR1 SGHDT and CDR2 YYEEEE. V was clipped by 0 bases and J by 10 bases; unmatched bases: 12. This CDR3 reads CASSLAGGGRRLSPLHF. Here the CDR3 DNA reads TGTGCCAGCAGCTTGGCAGGGGGCGGGCGCCGCCTCTCACCCCTCCACTTT.

The rearrangement links TRBV7-9 to TRBJ1-4, with a possible D match to TRBD1 (5 bases). Trimming cost V 1 base and J 6 bases, with 9 bases left between them. This CDR3 contains 14 residues. The V gene's germline CDR1 is SEHNR and CDR2 FQNEAQ (reference sequence). The CDR3 nucleotides are TGTGCCAGCAGCTTAGGCGGACAAGATGAAAAACTGTTTTTT. It codes for CASSLGGQDEKLFF. Full variable domain (outside the CDR3, taken from reference TRBV7-9 and TRBJ1-4): DTGVSQNPRHKITKRGQNVTFRCDPISEHNRLYWYRQTLGQGPEFLTYFQNEAQLEKSRLLSDRFSAERPKGSFSTLEIQRTEQGDSAMYLCASSLGGQDEKLFFGSGTQLSVL.

The rearrangement joins TRBV23-1 to TRBJ1-6; 8 bases fit TRBD1. TRBV23-1 is an open reading frame, and its role is uncertain. CDR3 length: 14 residues. The V gene end was trimmed by 4 bases and the J gene end by 14 bases; junction bases not matched to a gene: 10. DNA of the CDR3: TGCGCCAGCAGTCCCCGGGACAGGAAAAGGGCCCTCCACTTT. This translates into CASSPRDRKRALHF.

This clone has only a few counts. The chain uses TRBV6-6 and TRBJ1-6; 10 bases line up with TRBD1. Germline-derived CDR1 and CDR2 are MNHNY and SVGAGI (reference sequence). J gave up 7 bases and V 6 bases, and 6 bases lay outside the gene matches. The CDR3 runs to 15 residues. CDR3 protein: CASSRDRGRNSPLHF. Here the CDR3 DNA reads TGTGCCAGCAGCCGAGACAGGGGGCGAAATTCACCCCTCCACTTT.

This rearrangement joins TRBV19 to TRBJ2-7, with a possible D match to TRBD1 (5 bases). V lost 5 bases and J 1 base, leaving 12 bases between the germline ends. Germline CDR1 reads LNHDA; CDR2 reads SQIVND (reference sequence). The CDR3 contains 14 residues. The CDR3 sequence is CASSSTRTSYEQYF. The CDR3 DNA sequence: TGTGCCAGTAGTTCGACCAGGACATCCTACGAGCAGTACTTC.

This clone has only one observation. CDR3 amino acids: CASSAGGATNEKLFF. CDR3 sequence (DNA): TGTGCCAGCAGCGCCGGGGGGGCAACTAATGAAAAACTGTTTTTT. The chain joins TRBV7-8 to TRBJ1-4; a possible D gene is TRBD1 (5 bases). Deletions cut 5 bases from V and 0 bases from J, with 10 bases between. Germline V gives CDR1 SGHVS, CDR2 FQNEAQ. The CDR3 loop spans 15 amino acids.

The genes are TRBV7-9 and TRBJ2-2; 8 positions agree with TRBD1. J lost 4 bases, V lost 3 bases, and 4 bases had no gene match. There are 15 residues in the CDR3. In germline, CDR1 is SEHNR, CDR2 FQNEAQ (reference sequence). This CDR3 is CASSFRQGTTGELFF. The DNA for the CDR3 is TGTGCCAGCAGCTTCCGACAGGGGACCACCGGGGAGCTGTTTTTT.

The V call is TRBV4-2, the J call TRBJ2-7, with 8 bases fitting TRBD1. Looked up from germline, CDR1 is LGHNA and CDR2 is YNFKEQ. After removal of 0 bases from V and 3 bases from J, the junction contained 7 bases not matched to a gene. The CDR3 totals 16 residues. CDR3 in amino acids: CASSQDSRTGSYEQYF. CDR3 sequence (DNA): TGTGCCAGCAGCCAAGACTCTCGGACAGGGAGCTACGAGCAGTACTTC.

V and J are TRBV18 and TRBJ1-1; 7 nucleotides agree with TRBD1. The germline V gene has CDR1 KGHSH and CDR2 LQKENI. The V segment lost 2 bases and the J segment 3 bases; nucleotides outside the gene matches: 3. The CDR3 extends over 14 amino acids. CDR3 protein: CASSPSTGDTEAFF. CDR3 sequence (DNA): TGTGCCAGCTCACCATCAACAGGGGACACTGAAGCTTTCTTT. The whole variable domain, filled in from reference TRBV18 and TRBJ1-1, reads NAGVMQNPRHLVRRRGQEARLRCSPMKGHSHVYWYRQLPEEGLKFMVYLQKENIIDESGMPKERFSAEFPKEGPSILRIQQVVRGDSAAYFCASSPSTGDTEAFFGQGTRLTVV.

The chain couples TRBV4-1 to TRBJ2-7; TRBD2 aligns across 9 bases. V gave up 5 bases and J gave up 3 bases; unmatched junction bases: 14. The length of the CDR3 is 17 residues. Germline-derived CDR1 and CDR2 are MGHRA and YSYEKL. In DNA, the CDR3 is TGCGCCAGCAGCAAACCATATAGCGGGGGAAGCTACTACGAGCAGTACTTC. This encodes CASSKPYSGGSYYEQYF.

DNA for the CDR3: TGTGCCAGCAGCCGACAGGGGGCTAGCACCGGGGAGCTGTTTTTT. This sequence encodes CASSRQGASTGELFF. V gene TRBV7-3 combines with J gene TRBJ2-2, with 10 bases matching TRBD1. The junction had 4 bases not matched to a gene; V was cut back by 5 bases and J by 4 bases. Germline V gene data show CDR1 as SGHTA and CDR2 as FQGTGA. CDR3 length: 15 residues.

The chain links TRBV6-6 to TRBJ2-3, with 8 positions matching TRBD2. The V segment lost 6 bases and the J segment 0 bases; nucleotides outside the gene matches: 17. The CDR3 sequence is 19 residues long. CDR1 is MNHNY, CDR2 SVGAGI, per germline (reference sequence). The CDR3 is CASSSSFGGLAGSTDTQYF. CDR3 nucleotides: TGTGCCAGCAGCTCTTCTTTCGGGGGATTAGCGGGGAGCACAGATACGCAGTATTTT.

The chain combines TRBV2 with TRBJ2-5; TRBD1 aligns across 7 bases. The germline V gene has CDR1 SNHLY and CDR2 FYNNEI. Trimming cost V 3 bases and J 6 bases; bases outside gene matches: 10. The length of the CDR3 is 15 residues. The chain's CDR3 is CASSENRDSPKTQYF. The CDR3 DNA sequence: TGTGCCAGCAGTGAGAACCGGGACAGCCCCAAGACCCAGTACTTC.

This clone was counted a single time. V and J are TRBV28 and TRBJ1-6; D unclear. The germline CDR1 and CDR2 sequences are MDHEN and SYDVKM. The CDR3 is 15 residues long. Trimming left V 4 bases short and J 9 bases short, with 16 bases between. The CDR3 is CASSSLWRETSPLHF. CDR3 nucleotide sequence: TGTGCCAGCAGTTCCCTGTGGCGGGAGACTTCACCCCTCCACTTT.

The rearrangement uses TRBV12-3 or TRBV12-4 and TRBJ2-7, with 7 bases lining up with TRBD1. This CDR3 is built from 13 residues. Unmatched junction bases numbered 1, after V lost 2 bases and J lost 3 bases. The CDR3 loop reads CASSLRTGYEQYF. The DNA of the CDR3 is TGTGCCAGCAGTTTAAGGACAGGCTACGAGCAGTACTTC.

The CDR3 DNA sequence: TGTGCCAGCAGTTGGCCAGGGGTAGCGGGTGGGGAGACCCAGTACTTC. It specifies CASSWPGVAGGETQYF. The chain links TRBV28 to TRBJ2-5, with a weak D call TRBD2 (7 bases). The CDR3 is 16 amino acids. Trimming removed 4 bases at V and 5 bases at J, with 20 bases between. Germline lookup yields CDR1 MDHEN and CDR2 SYDVKM.

The chain is built from TRBV28 and TRBJ1-2; tentatively, D is TRBD1 (5 bases). This CDR3 comprises 13 residues. Trimming left V 11 bases short and J 0 bases short, with 13 bases between. Germline V gene data show CDR1 as MDHEN and CDR2 as SYDVKM. This CDR3 is CAAQQGSNYGYTF. As DNA, the CDR3 is TGTGCCGCTCAGCAGGGATCTAACTATGGCTACACCTTC.